Sequencing of this TCR beta chain was carried out in a study of lymphopenia after photon versus proton radiotherapy (dated by TCRdb to the late 2010s). At the level of the whole study: In patients with gastrointestinal tumors who developed high-grade lymphopenia, the study compared the immunological effects of photon radiation therapy with those of proton radiation therapy. The goal of the study was to characterize the differences between the two radiation modalities in how they affect the immune system. The roughly 20 patients in the cohort had gastrointestinal tumors, were treated with either photon or proton therapy, and subsequently developed lymphopenia.

CDR1 and CDR2, looked up from the germline V gene, are SGDLS and YYNGEE. V is shortened by 0 bases, J by 4 bases, and the region joining them spans 7 bases. The CDR3, from cysteine to phenylalanine, totals 13 residues. Here the CDR3 DNA is all that survives: 39 bases in frame from base 1. The method was the immunoSEQ multiplex PCR assay. T cell repertoires were profiled by deep sequencing of rearranged TCR beta loci, alongside multiparametric flow cytometry. TCRdb holds this immuneACCESS table with in-frame rearrangements only. Some clones are missing; in checked studies, unresolved V genes explain under half, and the rest has no known cause. The sample contains tens of thousands of clones, 84% of them found a single time. The ten largest clones add up to approximately 2.6% of the sample. The paper as a whole reports these results and caveats: During treatment, patients who received proton therapy stayed relatively stable, whereas patients who received photon therapy lost naive T cells and TCR diversity and gained effector/memory populations. After the lymphocyte count nadir, oligoclonal expansion, especially of CD8+ Temra cells, was observed in photon-treated repertoires, and the drop in diversity was driven by this expansion. The survival association was examined only in patients who died, and the authors described better survival with proton therapy as a possibility, not as a demonstrated result. Across the cohort, a larger post-nadir drop in TCR diversity was inversely correlated with overall survival time among patients who died.

In regard to this clone: This clone's antigen is unknown. Base qualities are not recorded, but no much larger clone differs from it by a single base.

The chain is assembled from TRBV9 and TRBJ1-2, with TRBD1 perhaps the D gene, on 5 matching bases. Sequencing was performed on peripheral blood, taken from a patient treated with photon-based radiotherapy. This clonotype was obtained from a woman aged 45-60 years with pancreatic cancer. In nucleotides, the sequence is TGTGCCAGCAGCGTAGCGGGGGGCTATGGCTACACCTTC. The resulting protein is CASSVAGGYGYTF.